This TCR beta chain was captured by sequencing in a study of Graves' ophthalmopathy and Graves' hyperthyroidism. Study-wide points: Detected in blood as well were most expanded thyroid clonotypes with frequency above 0.001.

The study amplified TCR beta CDR3 regions using RNA transcripts. RT-PCR in the first round used HTBI primers; a second-round multiplex PCR followed. TCRdb re-derived calls from the multiplex PCR reads in MiXCR, one entry per CDR3 protein. The sample holds about half a million distinct CDR3 sequences, 13% to 15% seen once. The CDR3 spans 13 residues. CDR1 and CDR2 from the germline V gene are SGHTA and FQGNSA. The V end lost 1 base, the J end lost 5 bases, and 9 bases lay between the germline ends. Ten or more counts support this clonotype. The antigen is undetermined. Ophthalmopathy-affected donors exhibited moderate-to-severe activity, CAS ≥3, NOSPECS ≥4, and duration under 3 months. Exclusion applied to patients with other autoimmune diseases, uncontrolled infections, pregnancy or lactation. PBMCs were isolated by Ficoll-Paque density gradient centrifugation, using around 10 ml of fresh peripheral blood as the starting material.

This sequence was found in a young woman with Graves' ophthalmopathy. The V and J genes are TRBV7-2 and TRBJ2-7; D remains ambiguous. Sequenced: blood. CDR3 coding DNA: TGTGCCAGCAGCTTAGGAGCTGGGAACGAGCAGTACTTC. Translated, it gives CASSLGAGNEQYF. The complete variable domain, with remaining parts taken from reference TRBV7-2 and TRBJ2-7, reads GAGVSQSPSNKVTEKGKDVELRCDPISGHTALYWYRQSLGQGLEFLIYFQGNSAPDKSGLPSDRFSAERTGGSVSTLTIQRTQQEDSAVYLCASSLGAGNEQYFGPGTRLTVT.